This T cell receptor beta chain was recovered during a study of T cells in localized non-small cell lung cancer. V was pared by 4 bases and J by 6 bases, with 6 bases of the junction left unmatched. Germline V CDR1 and CDR2: ENHRY, SYGVKD. The CDR3 consists of 15 residues. Study findings and constraints: A denser population of T cells in blood accompanied longer overall survival. Uninvolved neighboring lung showed the greatest T cell clonality, exceeding tumor.

Assay used: immunoSEQ multiplex PCR; TCRdb lists only in-frame clones, some missing. The data show tens of thousands of clones, around four fifths seen once. Concerning this clone itself: What it binds is not known.

The sequenced sample was peripheral blood, obtained before any cancer treatment. The V and J genes are TRBV10-3 and TRBJ1-6; 7 positions match TRBD1. This sequence originates from a female donor over 55 with stage II squamous cell lung carcinoma. The chain's CDR3 is CAISGTAGGNSPLHF. CDR3 nucleotides: TGTGCCATCAGTGGAACAGCAGGGGGTAATTCACCCCTCCACTTT.